The 3 T cell receptor beta chains below were found in one sample sequenced in a study of T cells in Graves' hyperthyroidism and ophthalmopathy. What was amplified from RNA transcripts were TCR beta CDR3 regions. TCR CDR3 underwent first-round RT-PCR with the HTBI primer set. One entry per CDR3 protein, called by TCRdb with MiXCR from the multiplex PCR reads. Here the sample spans roughly 110,000 distinct CDR3 sequences, around a sixth being singletons. The sequenced sample was blood. All receptors come from a woman between 50 and 59 years old with Graves' hyperthyroidism.

This clonotype was counted ten times or more. The chain recombines TRBV7-9 with TRBJ2-1, with TRBD2 matching over 11 bases. The V and J ends lost 5 bases and 4 bases, in that order; junction bases with no gene match: 13. The length of the CDR3 is 18 residues. Germline V gene data show CDR1 as SEHNR and CDR2 as FQNEAQ (reference sequence). CDR3 nucleotides: TGTGCCAGCAGCCCTAGCGTGCGGACTAGCGGGTTATACAATGAGCAGTTCTTC. Residues: CASSPSVRTSGLYNEQFF.

The chain uses TRBV20-1 and TRBJ2-7; 8 bases fit TRBD1. CDR3 length: 14 amino acids. Germline-derived CDR1 and CDR2 are DFQATT and SNEGSKA (reference sequence). V gave up 5 bases and J gave up 0 bases; unmatched junction bases: 6. CDR3 nucleotide sequence: TGCAGTGCTGGTCGGACAGGGAGCTCCTACGAGCAGTACGTC. Translated: CSAGRTGSSYEQYV.

This clonotype appeared many times. The chain employs TRBV2 and TRBJ2-1, with unresolved D. Between the trimmed V and J ends, which lost 6 bases and 7 bases, there was a span of 7 bases. Germline V gene data show CDR1 as SNHLY and CDR2 as FYNNEI. This CDR3 region has 11 residues. The CDR3 bases are TGTGCCAGCAGGTCGAGAAATGAGCAGTTCTTC. Residues: CASRSRNEQFF.